This is a list of T cell receptor beta chains from one sample in a study of control samples from healthy donors and cancer patients. The repertoire was sequenced with immunoSEQ multiplex PCR; TCRdb's copy has only in-frame clones and lacks some. The sample shows approximately 230,000 clones, roughly four fifths of them seen only once. The sequenced sample consisted of PBMCs. These receptors all come from a woman aged 55 to 70 with lung cancer. Both conserved end residues are part of each CDR3. A D gene is named only where the DNA matches it firmly. Part of the rows lack a size; the others show once, few, many or a class for expanded clones.

clone_size: .
cdr3_length: 12
d_call: .
v_call: TRBV3-1/TRBV3-2
j_call: TRBJ1-2
cdr3_nt: TGTGCCAGCAGCCAGGGGGCGGGGGGCTACACCTTC
cdr3_aa: CASSQGAGGYTF

clone_size: .
cdr3_length: 13
d_call: .
v_call: TRBV11-2
j_call: TRBJ1-1
cdr3_nt: TGTGCCAGCAGCTGGGAGGGGGACACCGAAGCTTTCTTT
cdr3_aa: CASSWEGDTEAFF

clone_size: .
cdr3_length: 15
d_call: .
v_call: TRBV6-5
j_call: TRBJ2-6
cdr3_nt: TGTGCCAGCAGTTACTGGGGCTCGGGGGCCAACGTCCTGACTTTC
cdr3_aa: CASSYWGSGANVLTF

clone_size: .
cdr3_length: 11
d_call: TRBD2
v_call: TRBV20-1
j_call: TRBJ2-3
cdr3_nt: TGCAGTTTAGCGGGAATCGATACGCAGTATTTT
cdr3_aa: CSLAGIDTQYF

clone_size: .
cdr3_length: 14
d_call: .
v_call: TRBV4-1
j_call: TRBJ2-3
cdr3_nt: TGCGCCAGCAGCCAAGGTCCTAGCACAGATACGCAGTATTTT
cdr3_aa: CASSQGPSTDTQYF

clone_size: .
cdr3_length: 14
d_call: .
v_call: TRBV6-5
j_call: TRBJ1-1
cdr3_nt: TGTGCCAGCGGTCTGGGGGCAGGGGACACTGAAGCTTTCTTT
cdr3_aa: CASGLGAGDTEAFF

clone_size: .
cdr3_length: 13
d_call: .
v_call: TRBV2
j_call: TRBJ2-2
cdr3_nt: TGTGCCAGCGGCCCCGGGAACACCGGGGAGCTGTTTTTT
cdr3_aa: CASGPGNTGELFF

clone_size: .
cdr3_length: 14
d_call: .
v_call: TRBV5-4
j_call: TRBJ1-1
cdr3_nt: TGTGCCAGCAGCTTGGACAGACTGAACACTGAAGCTTTCTTT
cdr3_aa: CASSLDRLNTEAFF

clone_size: .
cdr3_length: 16
d_call: .
v_call: TRBV28
j_call: TRBJ2-1
cdr3_nt: TGTGCCAGCAGTCCATGGACAGACCTCCAATACAAGGGGCAGTTCTTC
cdr3_aa: CASSPWTDLQYKGQFF

clone_size: .
cdr3_length: 15
d_call: TRBD2
v_call: TRBV10-1
j_call: TRBJ2-7
cdr3_nt: TGCGCCAGCAGTGTGATAGCGGGGTCAACCTACGAGCAGTACTTC
cdr3_aa: CASSVIAGSTYEQYF

clone_size: .
cdr3_length: 14
d_call: .
v_call: TRBV6-5
j_call: TRBJ2-7
cdr3_nt: TGTGCCAGCAGTTACGGCAGGGGCTCCTACGAGCAGTACTTC
cdr3_aa: CASSYGRGSYEQYF

clone_size: .
cdr3_length: 17
d_call: .
v_call: TRBV5-1
j_call: TRBJ1-3
cdr3_nt: TGCGCCAGCAGCTTGCAATTTCAGGGTAACCCTGGAAACACCATATATTTT
cdr3_aa: CASSLQFQGNPGNTIYF

clone_size: .
cdr3_length: 15
d_call: .
v_call: TRBV9
j_call: TRBJ2-2
cdr3_nt: TGTGCCAGCAGCGCCGGGGGCCGGGTAGGCGGGGAGCTGTTTTTT
cdr3_aa: CASSAGGRVGGELFF

clone_size: .
cdr3_length: 12
d_call: .
v_call: TRBV10-3
j_call: TRBJ2-1
cdr3_nt: TGTGCCATCAGCCCGCGGCAGAATGAGCAGTTCTTC
cdr3_aa: CAISPRQNEQFF

clone_size: few
cdr3_length: 12
d_call: .
v_call: TRBV10-3
j_call: TRBJ1-2
cdr3_nt: TGTGCCATCAGTGAGTTCGTCAAAGGCTACACCTTC
cdr3_aa: CAISEFVKGYTF

clone_size: .
cdr3_length: 15
d_call: TRBD1
v_call: TRBV7-8
j_call: TRBJ2-7
cdr3_nt: TGTGCCAGCAGCTTAGGTCGACAGGGGACCTACGAGCAGTACTTC
cdr3_aa: CASSLGRQGTYEQYF

clone_size: few
cdr3_length: 15
d_call: TRBD1
v_call: TRBV7-9
j_call: TRBJ2-3
cdr3_nt: TGTGCCAGCAGCCCAAGTGGACAGGCCCCAGATACGCAGTATTTT
cdr3_aa: CASSPSGQAPDTQYF

clone_size: .
cdr3_length: 14
d_call: .
v_call: TRBV19
j_call: TRBJ2-6
cdr3_nt: TGTGCCAGTAGTGTGACAGATGGGGCCAACGTCCTGACTTTC
cdr3_aa: CASSVTDGANVLTF

clone_size: .
cdr3_length: 13
d_call: .
v_call: TRBV19
j_call: TRBJ2-1
cdr3_nt: TGTGCCAGTAGAGACCTAGTTCGCAATGAGCAGTTCTTC
cdr3_aa: CASRDLVRNEQFF

clone_size: .
cdr3_length: 14
d_call: TRBD1
v_call: TRBV15
j_call: TRBJ2-7
cdr3_nt: TGTGCCACCAGCAGACTAATGACAGGGATCGAGCAGTACTTC
cdr3_aa: CATSRLMTGIEQYF

clone_size: .
cdr3_length: 15
d_call: .
v_call: TRBV15
j_call: TRBJ2-2
cdr3_nt: TGTGCCACCAGCAGGCAGCGAGGAAACACCGGGGAGCTGTTTTTT
cdr3_aa: CATSRQRGNTGELFF

clone_size: .
cdr3_length: 15
d_call: TRBD1
v_call: TRBV7-2
j_call: TRBJ1-2
cdr3_nt: TGTGCCAGCAGCCCCATTGATCCGGGACAGGGCTCCTACACCTTC
cdr3_aa: CASSPIDPGQGSYTF

clone_size: many
cdr3_length: 14
d_call: .
v_call: TRBV6-5
j_call: TRBJ2-7
cdr3_nt: TGTGCCAGCGGCGACAATTGGGGGGCCTACGAGCAGTACTTC
cdr3_aa: CASGDNWGAYEQYF

clone_size: .
cdr3_length: 11
d_call: .
v_call: TRBV2
j_call: TRBJ1-2
cdr3_nt: TGTGCCAGCAGTCGTGACAGTGGCTACACCTTC
cdr3_aa: CASSRDSGYTF

clone_size: .
cdr3_length: 11
d_call: .
v_call: TRBV3-1/TRBV3-2
j_call: TRBJ2-3
cdr3_nt: TGTGCCAGCAGCTACACAGATACGCAGTATTTT
cdr3_aa: CASSYTDTQYF

clone_size: .
cdr3_length: 15
d_call: TRBD2
v_call: TRBV4-2
j_call: TRBJ2-7
cdr3_nt: TGTGCCAGCAGCCTGTCTAGCGGGGGGGCCTACGAGCAGTACTTC
cdr3_aa: CASSLSSGGAYEQYF

clone_size: .
cdr3_length: 13
d_call: .
v_call: TRBV6-2/TRBV6-3
j_call: TRBJ2-7
cdr3_nt: TGTGCCAGCAGTCAGCCCCAAGACTACGAGCAGTACTTC
cdr3_aa: CASSQPQDYEQYF

clone_size: .
cdr3_length: 15
d_call: .
v_call: TRBV2
j_call: TRBJ2-7
cdr3_nt: TGTGCCAGCAGTGGGGGGAGTGGGAGCTCCTACGAGCAGTACTTC
cdr3_aa: CASSGGSGSSYEQYF

clone_size: few
cdr3_length: 12
d_call: .
v_call: TRBV6-5
j_call: TRBJ1-1
cdr3_nt: TGTGCCAGCAGTTACAGGCAGAGTGAAGCTTTCTTT
cdr3_aa: CASSYRQSEAFF

clone_size: few
cdr3_length: 12
d_call: .
v_call: TRBV28
j_call: TRBJ1-5
cdr3_nt: TGTGCCAGCAGTTTCGGGAGGCAGCCCCAGCATTTT
cdr3_aa: CASSFGRQPQHF

clone_size: .
cdr3_length: 13
d_call: .
v_call: TRBV6-5
j_call: TRBJ2-7
cdr3_nt: TGTGCCAGCAGTCACAGGGACTCCTACGAGCAGTACTTC
cdr3_aa: CASSHRDSYEQYF

clone_size: .
cdr3_length: 17
d_call: .
v_call: TRBV9
j_call: TRBJ2-5
cdr3_nt: TGTGCCAGCAGCGTAGCAGCATATGGCAGGAGCCAAGAGACCCAGTACTTC
cdr3_aa: CASSVAAYGRSQETQYF

clone_size: .
cdr3_length: 15
d_call: TRBD1
v_call: TRBV6-5
j_call: TRBJ1-2
cdr3_nt: TGTGCCAGCAGGGAGACAGGGGGCGAGTACTATGGCTACACCTTC
cdr3_aa: CASRETGGEYYGYTF